A selection of T cell receptor beta chains follows, all from one sample in a study of Graves' ophthalmopathy and Graves' hyperthyroidism. In TCRdb, the multiplex PCR reads were re-called with MiXCR into one record per CDR3 protein. The sample shows about 400,000 distinct CDR3 sequences, under 25% of them seen only once. Sequencing was performed on peripheral blood. The receptors stem from a woman younger than 35 with stable Graves' hyperthyroidism. Each CDR3 is given with its conserved first and last residue. Fields, in order: D gene, J gene, clone size, V gene, CDR3 protein, CDR3 DNA. D genes are given only for firm matches. A clone size is listed for some rows: how often the clone was seen (once, few, many), or a class if it is expanded.

D gene: TRBD2; J gene: TRBJ2-7; clone size: many; V gene: TRBV20-1; CDR3 protein: CSALGGEGLATEQYF; CDR3 DNA: TGCAGTGCCCTTGGGGGGGAGGGACTAGCAACCGAGCAGTACTTC
D gene: .; J gene: TRBJ2-7; clone size: many; V gene: TRBV6-1; CDR3 protein: CASSGSEGREQYF; CDR3 DNA: TGTGCCAGCAGTGGCTCGGAGGGGCGCGAGCAGTACTTC
D gene: .; J gene: TRBJ1-1; clone size: many; V gene: TRBV25-1; CDR3 protein: CASSDDGGAEAFF; CDR3 DNA: TGTGCCAGCAGTGATGATGGGGGAGCTGAAGCTTTCTTT
D gene: .; J gene: TRBJ1-2; clone size: many; V gene: TRBV19; CDR3 protein: CASSVTGASNYGYTF; CDR3 DNA: TGTGCCAGTAGTGTTACCGGGGCTTCTAACTATGGCTACACCTTC
D gene: TRBD1; J gene: TRBJ2-7; clone size: many; V gene: TRBV11-2; CDR3 protein: CASSLEGTGKRYEQYF; CDR3 DNA: TGTGCCAGCAGCTTGGAGGGGACAGGGAAGCGGTACGAGCAGTACTTC
D gene: .; J gene: TRBJ1-1; clone size: once; V gene: TRBV7-2; CDR3 protein: CASGLQGDTEAFF; CDR3 DNA: TGTGCCAGCGGCCTGCAGGGCGACACTGAAGCTTTCTTT
D gene: .; J gene: TRBJ1-2; clone size: many; V gene: TRBV24-1; CDR3 protein: CATSDSELYGYTF; CDR3 DNA: TGTGCCACCAGTGATTCTGAACTCTATGGCTACACCTTC
D gene: .; J gene: TRBJ2-5; clone size: many; V gene: TRBV7-2; CDR3 protein: CASSYTTETQYF; CDR3 DNA: TGTGCCAGCAGCTACACTACGGAGACCCAGTACTTC
D gene: .; J gene: TRBJ2-5; clone size: many; V gene: TRBV4-2; CDR3 protein: CASSQDERSQETQYF; CDR3 DNA: TGTGCCAGCAGCCAAGATGAGCGCTCCCAAGAGACCCAGTACTTC
D gene: TRBD1; J gene: TRBJ1-2; clone size: many; V gene: TRBV7-9; CDR3 protein: CASSLGGDSYGYTF; CDR3 DNA: TGTGCCAGCAGCTTAGGAGGGGACAGCTATGGCTACACCTTC
D gene: .; J gene: TRBJ1-5; clone size: .; V gene: TRBV24-1; CDR3 protein: CATSDPKEGSNQPQHF; CDR3 DNA: TGTGCCACCAGCGACCCTAAGGAGGGTAGCAATCAGCCCCAGCATTTT
D gene: .; J gene: TRBJ2-5; clone size: many; V gene: TRBV20-1; CDR3 protein: CSATPGLHQETQYF; CDR3 DNA: TGCAGTGCTACTCCGGGACTCCACCAAGAGACCCAGTACTTC